The entry below gives a single TCR beta chain sequence along with its context. The assay was immunoSEQ multiplex PCR, and TCRdb's table has in-frame clones only and misses some. This sample has 45,000 to 65,000 clones, with roughly 92% found just once. The source of the sample is a study of technical replicates of blood from a handful of donors. Sequenced material: T cells isolated from PBMCs. This receptor was identified in a human donor in good health.

CDR3 protein: CASSPGQGAHGYTF. The CDR3 DNA reads TGTGCCAGCAGCCCGGGACAGGGGGCGCATGGCTACACCTTC. The chain combines TRBV5-5 with TRBJ1-2; 12 bases line up with TRBD1. V was pared by 4 bases and J by 6 bases, with 4 bases of the junction left unmatched. Germline V lookup: CDR1 SGHKS, CDR2 YYEKEE (reference sequence). CDR3 length: 14 residues.